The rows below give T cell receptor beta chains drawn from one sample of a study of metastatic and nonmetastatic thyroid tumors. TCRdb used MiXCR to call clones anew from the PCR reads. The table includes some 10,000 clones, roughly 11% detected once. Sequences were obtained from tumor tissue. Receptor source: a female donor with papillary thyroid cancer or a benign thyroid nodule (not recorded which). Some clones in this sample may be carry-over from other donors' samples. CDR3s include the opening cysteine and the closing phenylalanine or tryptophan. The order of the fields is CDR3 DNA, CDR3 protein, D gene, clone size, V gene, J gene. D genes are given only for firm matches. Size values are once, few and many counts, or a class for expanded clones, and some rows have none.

CDR3nt: TGCAGTGCCCAGGGAGCGGGCACTGAAGCTTTCTTT; CDR3aa: CSAQGAGTEAFF; d_gene: NA; abundance: many; v_gene: TRBV20-1; j_gene: TRBJ1-1
CDR3nt: TGTGACAGCAGCCCGGGACAGCTAGCTTTCTTT; CDR3aa: CDSSPGQLAFF; d_gene: TRBD1; abundance: NA; v_gene: TRBV7-9; j_gene: TRBJ1-1
CDR3nt: TGCGCCAGCAAGAGGACAGGGTTTGAAAAACTGTTTTTT; CDR3aa: CASKRTGFEKLFF; d_gene: TRBD1; abundance: many; v_gene: TRBV5-1; j_gene: TRBJ1-4
CDR3nt: TGTGCCAGCAGTATCCTGGGGGCTAACTATGGCTACACCTTC; CDR3aa: CASSILGANYGYTF; d_gene: NA; abundance: medium-sized; v_gene: TRBV6-1; j_gene: TRBJ1-2
CDR3nt: TGTGCCACCCAGCGGGGGGGCCCTTTAAGTGAGCAGTTCTTC; CDR3aa: CATQRGGPLSEQFF; d_gene: TRBD2; abundance: many; v_gene: TRBV7-8; j_gene: TRBJ2-1
CDR3nt: TGTGCCAGCAGCAAGGACAGGGGTGGCAATCAGCCCCAGCATTTT; CDR3aa: CASSKDRGGNQPQHF; d_gene: TRBD1; abundance: many; v_gene: TRBV7-2; j_gene: TRBJ1-5
CDR3nt: TGTGCCAGCAGCCCTAGGACGGGTCAAGGAAACACCATATATTTT; CDR3aa: CASSPRTGQGNTIYF; d_gene: NA; abundance: many; v_gene: TRBV4-2; j_gene: TRBJ1-3
CDR3nt: TGTGCCAGCAGCTTATGGGGGGTAAAGTCACCCCTCCACTTT; CDR3aa: CASSLWGVKSPLHF; d_gene: NA; abundance: many; v_gene: TRBV7-9; j_gene: TRBJ1-6
CDR3nt: TGTGCCTGGAGTCCAAACCGGGCTTGCGGTGGAGCTTTCTTT; CDR3aa: CAWSPNRACGGAFF; d_gene: NA; abundance: many; v_gene: TRBV30; j_gene: TRBJ1-1
CDR3nt: TGTGCCAGCATGGACAGTTCTGGAAACACCATATATTTT; CDR3aa: CASMDSSGNTIYF; d_gene: NA; abundance: few; v_gene: TRBV12-3/TRBV12-4; j_gene: TRBJ1-3
CDR3nt: TGTGCCAGCAGCCAGGGGAGGACAGGGATGGATGGCTACACCTTC; CDR3aa: CASSQGRTGMDGYTF; d_gene: TRBD1; abundance: many; v_gene: TRBV3-1; j_gene: TRBJ1-2
CDR3nt: TGCAGTGCTAGTAAGGCAGGGGTGAGCACTGAAGCTTTCTTT; CDR3aa: CSASKAGVSTEAFF; d_gene: NA; abundance: many; v_gene: TRBV20-1; j_gene: TRBJ1-1
CDR3nt: TGCAGTGCTTCCCGCCGGACAGGGGTGGGGGATACGCAGTATTTT; CDR3aa: CSASRRTGVGDTQYF; d_gene: TRBD1; abundance: many; v_gene: TRBV20-1; j_gene: TRBJ2-3
CDR3nt: TGCAGTGCATCAATTAGCGGGAGTACAGAGACCCAGTACTTC; CDR3aa: CSASISGSTETQYF; d_gene: TRBD2; abundance: many; v_gene: TRBV20-1; j_gene: TRBJ2-5
CDR3nt: TGTGCCTGGAGTATAGCGGCCTACAATGAGCAGTTCTTC; CDR3aa: CAWSIAAYNEQFF; d_gene: NA; abundance: many; v_gene: TRBV30; j_gene: TRBJ2-1
CDR3nt: TGCAGTGCTAGTTATTCGACAGGGGGCGATCAGCCCCAGCATTTT; CDR3aa: CSASYSTGGDQPQHF; d_gene: TRBD1; abundance: many; v_gene: TRBV20-1; j_gene: TRBJ1-5
CDR3nt: TGTGCCAGCAGGGCCCTCGCCCAGGGGAGGACTGAAGCTTTCTTT; CDR3aa: CASRALAQGRTEAFF; d_gene: NA; abundance: medium-sized; v_gene: TRBV2; j_gene: TRBJ1-1
CDR3nt: TGTGCCAGCAGCCAAGGTTCCTCCTACAATGAGCAGTTCTTC; CDR3aa: CASSQGSSYNEQFF; d_gene: NA; abundance: many; v_gene: TRBV3-1; j_gene: TRBJ2-1
CDR3nt: TGCAGTGCTATCGAAGAGACCCAGTACTTC; CDR3aa: CSAIEETQYF; d_gene: NA; abundance: many; v_gene: TRBV20-1; j_gene: TRBJ2-5
CDR3nt: TGCGGTGCTAAGGGGGATAGGGCGTTCAATGAGCAGTTCTTC; CDR3aa: CGAKGDRAFNEQFF; d_gene: NA; abundance: once; v_gene: TRBV20-1; j_gene: TRBJ2-1
CDR3nt: TGTGCCAGCAGCGCCGAGGTTGGCCTCCCAGATACGCAGTATTTT; CDR3aa: CASSAEVGLPDTQYF; d_gene: NA; abundance: NA; v_gene: TRBV11-2; j_gene: TRBJ2-3
CDR3nt: TGCGCCAGCAGCTTGGACCCCCAATCCCTATACAATGAGCAGTTCTTC; CDR3aa: CASSLDPQSLYNEQFF; d_gene: NA; abundance: many; v_gene: TRBV5-1; j_gene: TRBJ2-1
CDR3nt: TGTGCCAGCAATCTGAGACAGGTGTTCACGGAGCAGTTCTTC; CDR3aa: CASNLRQVFTEQFF; d_gene: NA; abundance: few; v_gene: TRBV28; j_gene: TRBJ2-1
CDR3nt: TGCAGTGCTAGTCCCCTAGCGGGGGCCCAAGAGACCCAGTACTTC; CDR3aa: CSASPLAGAQETQYF; d_gene: TRBD2; abundance: many; v_gene: TRBV20-1; j_gene: TRBJ2-5
CDR3nt: TGTGCCAGCAGTTTCTGGTTGGTAGGTAATGAGCAGTTCTTC; CDR3aa: CASSFWLVGNEQFF; d_gene: NA; abundance: medium-sized; v_gene: TRBV28; j_gene: TRBJ2-1
CDR3nt: TGTGCCAGCAGCCAATTCGGTTCCTACAATGAGCAGTTCTTC; CDR3aa: CASSQFGSYNEQFF; d_gene: NA; abundance: many; v_gene: TRBV5-4; j_gene: TRBJ2-1
CDR3nt: TGTGCCAGCGGAACCGGGACAGTCGAAAAACTGTTTTTT; CDR3aa: CASGTGTVEKLFF; d_gene: TRBD1; abundance: few; v_gene: TRBV2; j_gene: TRBJ1-4
CDR3nt: TGTGCCAGCAGCCCTACTCAGAACTATGGCTACACCTTC; CDR3aa: CASSPTQNYGYTF; d_gene: NA; abundance: NA; v_gene: TRBV6-2/TRBV6-3; j_gene: TRBJ1-2
CDR3nt: TGTGCCAGCAGCTTAGCCCCGCAGGGGAGAGGCTACACCTTC; CDR3aa: CASSLAPQGRGYTF; d_gene: NA; abundance: NA; v_gene: TRBV7-9; j_gene: TRBJ1-2
CDR3nt: TGTGCCAGCAGCCAAGGGACGGGGGTAACCTACGAGCAGTACTTC; CDR3aa: CASSQGTGVTYEQYF; d_gene: NA; abundance: medium-sized; v_gene: TRBV27; j_gene: TRBJ2-7
CDR3nt: TGCGCCAGCAGCTGGGAGGGGGGGAACACTGAAGCTTTCTTT; CDR3aa: CASSWEGGNTEAFF; d_gene: NA; abundance: many; v_gene: TRBV5-1; j_gene: TRBJ1-1
CDR3nt: TGTGCCAGCAGTGAACCGACCCTTGGGGCCGGAGGCTACACCTTC; CDR3aa: CASSEPTLGAGGYTF; d_gene: NA; abundance: medium-sized; v_gene: TRBV6-1; j_gene: TRBJ1-2
CDR3nt: TGTGCCAGCAGCCCCGGGGGGACCAACACCGGGGAGCTGTTTTTT; CDR3aa: CASSPGGTNTGELFF; d_gene: TRBD2; abundance: medium-sized; v_gene: TRBV7-9; j_gene: TRBJ2-2
CDR3nt: TGTGCCAAGGGACACCCTAGCACAGATACGCAGTATTTT; CDR3aa: CAKGHPSTDTQYF; d_gene: NA; abundance: medium-sized; v_gene: TRBV28; j_gene: TRBJ2-3